This passage covers 24 T cell receptor beta chains from one sample sequenced in a study of siplizumab effects on memory and regulatory T cells. Profiling relied on immunoSEQ multiplex PCR, and the TCRdb table lists in-frame clones only, not all of them. The table has 100,000 or so clones, 80% to 95% seen once. Sequencing was done on a sample of CD4+ T cells sorted from blood. All receptors come from a human donor in good health. Some clones in this sample may be carry-over from other donors' samples.

The rearrangement joins TRBV10-3 to TRBJ2-7; 8 nucleotides agree with TRBD2. Germline assignment: CDR1 ENHRY and CDR2 SYGVKD. The CDR3 sequence is 14 residues long. V shed 2 bases, J shed 2 bases, and the junction held 2 bases outside the gene matches. CDR3 protein: CAISEAGGPYEQYF. CDR3 bases: TGTGCCATCAGTGAGGCGGGAGGCCCCTACGAGCAGTACTTC.

The chain carries TRBV5-1 and TRBJ2-2; D remains unclear. The CDR3 runs to 16 residues. Trimming pared 5 bases from V and 1 base from J, leaving 15 bases between. Germline CDR1 reads SGHRS; CDR2 reads YFSETQ. This CDR3 is CASRAPGPLNTGELFF. CDR3 DNA sequence: TGCGCCAGCAGGGCTCCCGGACCTCTGAACACCGGGGAGCTGTTTTTT.

The V gene is TRBV19, the J gene TRBJ2-5; 14 positions agree with TRBD2. The end of the DNA is better explained by TRBJ2-7, so the J call may be wrong. The CDR3 contains 16 residues. The V gene's germline CDR1 is LNHDA and CDR2 SQIVND (reference sequence). In nucleotides, the CDR3 is TGTGCCAGTAGTATAGAAGGGACTAGCGGGAGCTACGAGCAGTACTTC. Encoded protein: CASSIEGTSGSYEQYF.

V gene TRBV7-3 combines with J gene TRBJ2-1; TRBD2 aligns across 8 bases. CDR1 is SGHTA and CDR2 is FQGTGA in the germline V gene. J was trimmed by 4 bases and V by 2 bases; bases with no gene match: 4. The CDR3 covers 15 residues. CDR3 in amino acids: CASSLSSGPYNEQFF. CDR3 in DNA: TGTGCCAGCAGCTTATCTAGCGGGCCGTACAATGAGCAGTTCTTC.

This chain uses TRBV10-3 with TRBJ2-7, with TRBD1 matching over 9 bases. Germline CDR1 ENHRY, CDR2 SYGVKD. CDR3 length: 14 residues. V lost 6 bases and J lost 1; bases outside the gene matches: 4. The CDR3 DNA follows: TGTGCCATCAGAAGGACAGGGGAGTCCTACGAGCAGTACTTC. Translated: CAIRRTGESYEQYF.

The V call is TRBV7-9, the J call TRBJ2-3; 9 nucleotides align to TRBD2. Germline lookup yields CDR1 SEHNR and CDR2 FQNEAQ (reference sequence). J gave up 3 bases and V 5 bases, and 6 bases lay outside the gene matches. This CDR3 is built from 15 residues. For the CDR3, the DNA is TGTGCCAGCAGCCCGGGACTAGCAAGTACAGATACGCAGTATTTT. Residues: CASSPGLASTDTQYF. Full variable domain (outside the CDR3, taken from reference TRBV7-9 and TRBJ2-3): DTGVSQNPRHKITKRGQNVTFRCDPISEHNRLYWYRQTLGQGPEFLTYFQNEAQLEKSRLLSDRFSAERPKGSFSTLEIQRTEQGDSAMYLCASSPGLASTDTQYFGPGTRLTVL.

The chain joins TRBV10-1 to TRBJ2-7; D uncertain. The V gene lost 6 bases and the J gene lost 1 base, with 7 bases spanning the gap. The CDR3 sequence is 12 residues long. The germline V gene has CDR1 WNHNN and CDR2 SYGVQD (reference sequence). CDR3 sequence (DNA): TGCGCCAGCAGCGAGACTTCCTACGAGCAGTACTTC. Amino acid sequence: CASSETSYEQYF.

The chain has TRBV27 and TRBJ2-2; D is ambiguous. This CDR3 region has 14 residues. Germline lookup yields CDR1 MNHEY and CDR2 SMNVEV (reference sequence). The ends were cut back, 2 bases at V and 4 bases at J, with 8 bases in the middle. The CDR3 coding sequence is TGTGCCAGCAGTTTAGGGTTGGGCACCGGGGAGCTGTTTTTT. Its translation is CASSLGLGTGELFF.

The chain joins TRBV19 to TRBJ1-4; 7 positions agree with TRBD1. V lost 6 bases, J lost 8 bases, and 9 bases stayed unmatched. The CDR3 covers 14 residues. Germline CDR1 and CDR2: LNHDA and SQIVND (reference sequence). The CDR3 DNA sequence: TGTGCCAGTAGCTTTACAGGGGTGGGCGAAAAACTGTTTTTT. Its protein product is CASSFTGVGEKLFF.

The chain has TRBV18 and TRBJ2-3, with D possibly TRBD2 on 5 matching bases. The germline CDR1 and CDR2 sequences are KGHSH and LQKENI. The CDR3 is 16 amino acids. Trimming took off 2 bases at V and 4 bases at J, with 16 bases between the two ends. The CDR3 nucleotides are TGTGCCAGCTCACCATTCGGACTGGAGAGGGCAGATACGCAGTATTTT. Amino acid sequence: CASSPFGLERADTQYF.

V and J are TRBV5-1 and TRBJ2-5; no definite D call. There are 13 residues in the CDR3. The germline CDR1 and CDR2 sequences are SGHRS and YFSETQ. Trimming pared 3 bases from V and 5 bases from J, leaving 11 bases between. CDR3 DNA: TGCGCCAGCAGCTCCAGCGAGCTGGAGACCCAGTACTTC. Translated, it gives CASSSSELETQYF. Variable domain in full (rest from reference TRBV5-1 and TRBJ2-5): KAGVTQTPRYLIKTRGQQVTLSCSPISGHRSVSWYQQTPGQGLQFLFEYFSETQRNKGNFPGRFSGRQFSNSRSEMNVSTLELGDSALYLCASSSSELETQYFGPGTRLLVL.

The chain employs TRBV11-3 and TRBJ2-3; 7 bases match TRBD2. CDR1 SGHNT and CDR2 YENEEA come from the germline V gene. Germline trimming cut 1 base from V and 3 bases from J; bases unmatched to any gene: 4. CDR3 length equals 15 residues. The CDR3 loop is CASSLAGAGTDTQYF. The CDR3 DNA follows: TGTGCCAGCAGCTTAGCGGGAGCGGGGACAGATACGCAGTATTTT.

V gene TRBV5-7 combines with J gene TRBJ2-3; tentatively, D is TRBD1 (5 bases). TRBV5-7 belongs to the ORF category, with a function that is uncertain. V was trimmed by 7 bases and J by 7 bases, leaving 13 bases between them. This CDR3 is 12 amino acids long. This CDR3 reads CASGGAAYTQYF. In DNA, the CDR3 is TGTGCCAGCGGTGGGGCAGCCTATACGCAGTATTTT.

A word on this clone: The same CDR3 can be traced to other DNA sequences in this sample. The rearrangement links TRBV6-6 to TRBJ2-7; no definite D call. The CDR3 runs to 13 residues. V was shortened by 2 bases and J by 2 bases, with 7 bases between the two germline ends. The germline CDR1 and CDR2 sequences are MNHNY and SVGAGI (reference sequence). In nucleotides, the CDR3 is TGTGCCAGCAGTTACCGCCGCGCCTACGAGCAGTACTTC. This gives the protein CASSYRRAYEQYF.

Here the CDR3 reads CASSQRGGTGENEQFF. CDR3 bases: TGTGCCAGCAGCCAACGGGGAGGGACAGGGGAGAATGAGCAGTTCTTC. J is TRBJ2-1 and V is TRBV7-3, with 10 bases lining up with TRBD1. V trimming: 5 bases; J trimming: 7 bases; junction bases outside the gene matches: 11. Germline assignment: CDR1 SGHTA and CDR2 FQGTGA. The CDR3 loop spans 16 amino acids. Filled out from reference TRBV7-3 and TRBJ2-1, the complete variable domain reads GAGVSQTPSNKVTEKGKYVELRCDPISGHTALYWYRQSLGQGPEFLIYFQGTGAADDSGLPNDRFFAVRPEGSVSTLKIQRTERGDSAVYLCASSQRGGTGENEQFFGPGTRLTVL.

The genes are TRBV7-9 and TRBJ2-1, with D possibly being TRBD1 or TRBD2 (5 bases each). There are 18 residues in the CDR3. V was pared by 4 bases and J by 6 bases, with 25 bases between. CDR1 and CDR2 (germline): SEHNR, FQNEAQ (reference sequence). The CDR3 DNA is TGTGCCAGCAGCTACGAAAAGGGGAGACTCCCTTTGGGCAATGAGCAGTTCTTC. The encoded protein is CASSYEKGRLPLGNEQFF.

The V gene is TRBV5-1, the J gene TRBJ1-1; a weak D match, TRBD1 (5 bases). In germline, CDR1 is SGHRS, CDR2 YFSETQ. V lost 4 bases to trimming and J lost 7 bases, with 20 bases between them. The CDR3 is made up of 15 amino acids. The chain's CDR3 is CASSEDFLGDDEAFF. CDR3 bases: TGCGCCAGCAGCGAGGACTTCCTAGGGGATGATGAAGCTTTCTTT.

The chain employs TRBV5-1 and TRBJ2-7; D might be TRBD1 (5 bases). Germline values: CDR1 SGHRS, CDR2 YFSETQ. Trimming shortened V by 2 bases and J by 7 bases, and 13 bases separated the two germline ends. This CDR3 has 13 amino acids. The CDR3 DNA reads TGCGCCAGCAGCTTAAACACGCCAGGGGAGCAGTACTTC. Amino acids: CASSLNTPGEQYF.

This chain links TRBV5-1 with TRBJ2-3, with TRBD2 matching over 12 bases. From germline, CDR1 is SGHRS and CDR2 YFSETQ. The CDR3 covers 15 residues. V lost 4 bases and J lost 3; bases outside the gene matches: 3. The CDR3 loop is CASSIGTSGTDTQYF. DNA for the CDR3: TGCGCCAGCAGCATCGGGACTAGCGGGACAGATACGCAGTATTTT.

This clone was counted a single time. The V and J genes are TRBV6-1 and TRBJ1-2; 7 nucleotides line up with TRBD1. Trimming removed 0 bases from V and 2 bases from J; junction bases left unmatched: 3. Germline lookup yields CDR1 MNHNS and CDR2 SASEGT. The CDR3 covers 15 residues. CDR3 loop: CASSEAVTGNYGYTF. CDR3 sequence (DNA): TGTGCCAGCAGTGAAGCGGTGACAGGGAACTATGGCTACACCTTC.

This rearrangement joins TRBV7-2 to TRBJ2-1; D gene uncertain. The CDR3 length is 13 residues. Trimming took 5 bases from V and 5 from J, leaving 10 bases between them. Germline-derived CDR1 and CDR2 are SGHTA and FQGNSA. The CDR3 nucleotides read TGTGCCAGCAGCCGAAATCGGGACAATGAGCAGTTCTTC. Amino acids: CASSRNRDNEQFF.

The rearrangement links TRBV2 to TRBJ2-5; tentative D call: TRBD2 (6 bases). V was pared by 4 bases and J by 7 bases, with 7 bases between. Germline assignment: CDR1 SNHLY and CDR2 FYNNEI. The length of the CDR3 is 11 residues. The CDR3 DNA sequence: TGTGCCAGCAGTGTGGGGGGGACCCAGTACTTC. This sequence encodes CASSVGGTQYF.

The rearrangement joins TRBV9 to TRBJ2-5; 13 nucleotides agree with TRBD2. CDR1 and CDR2 (germline): SGDLS, YYNGEE. The CDR3 consists of 17 residues. V gave up 3 bases and J gave up 4 bases; unmatched junction bases: 9. The CDR3 DNA reads TGTGCCAGCAGCGAGGGCCCACTAGCGGGAGGGCTAGAGACCCAGTACTTC. It yields the protein CASSEGPLAGGLETQYF.

The V gene is TRBV7-3, the J gene TRBJ1-1, with TRBD1 as a possible D gene (5 bases). V was shortened by 5 bases and J by 3 bases, with 13 bases between the two germline ends. This CDR3 comprises 14 residues. Germline loops: CDR1 SGHTA, CDR2 FQGTGA. The DNA for the CDR3 is TGTGCCAGCAGCAGAAAATCGGGGGACACTGAAGCTTTCTTT. It yields the protein CASSRKSGDTEAFF.